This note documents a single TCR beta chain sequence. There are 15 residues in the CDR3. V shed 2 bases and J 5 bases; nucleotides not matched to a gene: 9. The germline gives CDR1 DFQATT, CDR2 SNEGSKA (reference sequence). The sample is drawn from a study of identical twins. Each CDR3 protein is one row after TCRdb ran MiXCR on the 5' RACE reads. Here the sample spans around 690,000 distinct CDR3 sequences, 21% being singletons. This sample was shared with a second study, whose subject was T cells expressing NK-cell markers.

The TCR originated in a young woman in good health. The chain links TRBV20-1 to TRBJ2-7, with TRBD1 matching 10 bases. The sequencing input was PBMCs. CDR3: CSARPTGTGVNEQYF. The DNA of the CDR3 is TGCAGTGCTAGACCTACCGGGACAGGGGTAAACGAGCAGTACTTC.